The clone carrying this T cell receptor beta chain was counted many times. Its antigen is not identified. TCRdb used MiXCR to reprocess the 5' RACE reads, holding one entry per CDR3 protein. The sample comprises roughly 59,000 distinct CDR3 sequences, approximately 5.3% of which are singletons, and approximately 5.1% rests with the top ten. This sample stems from a study of neurological immune-mediated disorders. Whole-study findings and limits: Phylogenetic grouping assigned the repertoires of 18 of 34 multiple sclerosis patients to a single related-CDR3 cluster, which may represent a signature.

V shed 0 bases and J shed 0 bases, with 3 bases lying between them. The CDR3 is 15 residues long. Germline V lookup: CDR1 SGHAT, CDR2 FQNNGV. The genes are TRBV11-2 and TRBJ1-6; D unclear. The sequence was obtained from a human donor with multiple sclerosis. The donor label of this sample is uncertain. The specimen was PBMCs. The CDR3 is CASSLDRSYNSPLHF. CDR3 in DNA: TGTGCCAGCAGCTTAGATCGCTCCTATAATTCACCCCTCCACTTT.